This T cell receptor (beta chain) was observed in a study of T cell changes during pregnancy in multiple sclerosis. Clones were read by immunoSEQ multiplex PCR, and TCRdb kept only the in-frame ones, dropping some. This sample has fewer than 50,000 clones; roughly 94% occur once, and the top ten carry more than 0.25%. The germline V gene encodes CDR1 MNHEY and CDR2 SVGAGI. V shed 5 bases and J 4 bases; nucleotides not matched to a gene: 5. The CDR3 is 13 amino acids. The specimen was CD4+ T cells from peripheral blood mononuclear cells, collected in the third trimester of pregnancy. The chain carries TRBV6-5 and TRBJ2-7, with 7 bases fitting TRBD1. This clonotype originated in a female donor with multiple sclerosis, enrolled in a pregnancy study. This CDR3 reads CASSRDREYEQYF. The CDR3 DNA reads as TGTGCCAGCAGTCGTGACAGGGAGTACGAGCAGTACTTC.